The TCR beta chain under discussion was sequenced for a study of control samples from healthy donors and cancer patients. Trimming shortened V by 2 bases and J by 3 bases, and 12 bases separated the two germline ends. The CDR3 contains 15 residues. The V gene's germline CDR1 is SGDLS and CDR2 YYNGEE. Sequencing used immunoSEQ multiplex PCR; TCRdb keeps in-frame clones, though not all of them. The sample lists about 150,000 clones, roughly 94% occurring once. The sample was blood. The receptor's source is a middle-aged man in good health. J is TRBJ1-5 and V is TRBV9; D unresolved. CDR3 DNA sequence: TGTGCCAGCAGCGTGGAGGGTTTGGTCAATCAGCCCCAGCATTTT. Translation gives CASSVEGLVNQPQHF.